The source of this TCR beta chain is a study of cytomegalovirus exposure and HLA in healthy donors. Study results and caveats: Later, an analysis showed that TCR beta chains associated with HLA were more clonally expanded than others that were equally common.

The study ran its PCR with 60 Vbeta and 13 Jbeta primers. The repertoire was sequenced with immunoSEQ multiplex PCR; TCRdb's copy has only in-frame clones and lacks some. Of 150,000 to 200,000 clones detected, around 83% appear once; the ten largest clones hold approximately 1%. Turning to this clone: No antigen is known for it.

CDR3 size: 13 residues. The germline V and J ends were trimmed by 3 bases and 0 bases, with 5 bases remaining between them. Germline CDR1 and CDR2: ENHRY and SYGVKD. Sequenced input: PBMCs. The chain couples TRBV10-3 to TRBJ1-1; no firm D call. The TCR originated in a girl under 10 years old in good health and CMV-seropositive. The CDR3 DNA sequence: TGTGCCATCAGTGACCCTTTGAACACTGAAGCTTTCTTT. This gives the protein CAISDPLNTEAFF.